The rows below give T cell receptor beta chains drawn from one sample of a study of blood T cell repertoires in COVID-19. Generated by immunoSEQ multiplex PCR, the TCRdb table keeps only in-frame clones and is missing some. Found here are 130,000 to 150,000 clones, about nine tenths of them singletons; the top ten hold approximately 2.5%. The sequencing sample was made of peripheral blood. The receptors originated from a human donor in a cohort sampled during active COVID-19. Both conserved end residues are part of each CDR3. Fields, in order: D gene, J gene, clone size, V gene, CDR3 DNA, CDR3 protein. D genes are given only for firm matches. Clone sizes are given selectively: once, few, many, or a class where the clone is expanded.

D gene: -
J gene: TRBJ2-5
clone size: -
V gene: TRBV2
CDR3 DNA: TGTGCCAGCAAGTGGCTAATTTCTGCGGGGACAGAGCAAGAGACCCAGTACTTC
CDR3 protein: CASKWLISAGTEQETQYF

D gene: -
J gene: TRBJ2-7
clone size: -
V gene: TRBV4-3
CDR3 DNA: TGCGCCAGCAGCCAAGATTCGGTAGACAGCTACGAGCAGTACTTC
CDR3 protein: CASSQDSVDSYEQYF

D gene: -
J gene: TRBJ2-7
clone size: -
V gene: TRBV5-1
CDR3 DNA: TGCGCCAGCAGCTTGGAGGGGATATACGGCTACGAGCAGTACTTC
CDR3 protein: CASSLEGIYGYEQYF

D gene: -
J gene: TRBJ1-2
clone size: once
V gene: TRBV10-2
CDR3 DNA: TGCGCCAGCAGGGAGGGGGGGACTAACTATGGCTACACCTTC
CDR3 protein: CASREGGTNYGYTF

D gene: TRBD2
J gene: TRBJ2-1
clone size: -
V gene: TRBV10-1
CDR3 DNA: TGCGCCAGCTTTGGACTAGCGGGAGGGAGGGATGAGCAGTTCTTC
CDR3 protein: CASFGLAGGRDEQFF

D gene: TRBD1
J gene: TRBJ1-5
clone size: -
V gene: TRBV5-1
CDR3 DNA: TGCGCCAGCAGCTTGGGGACAGGGCCGCGCAATCAGCCCCAGCATTTT
CDR3 protein: CASSLGTGPRNQPQHF

D gene: -
J gene: TRBJ2-2
clone size: few
V gene: TRBV9
CDR3 DNA: TGTGCCAGCAGCGTGGGTTTGATAGGAGGCCAGACCGGGGAGCTGTTTTTT
CDR3 protein: CASSVGLIGGQTGELFF

D gene: -
J gene: TRBJ1-5
clone size: -
V gene: TRBV4-1
CDR3 DNA: TGCGCCAGCAGCTTGACAGATCATAGCAATCAGCCCCAGCATTTT
CDR3 protein: CASSLTDHSNQPQHF

D gene: -
J gene: TRBJ2-3
clone size: few
V gene: TRBV1
CDR3 DNA: TGCACCAGCAGCCAGGAAAAAACCGGGACTAGCGGCACAGATACGCAGTATTTT
CDR3 protein: CTSSQEKTGTSGTDTQYF

D gene: -
J gene: TRBJ2-5
clone size: -
V gene: TRBV4-2
CDR3 DNA: TGTGCCAGCAGCCAAGCGGAACTAGCCCAAGAGACCCAGTACTTC
CDR3 protein: CASSQAELAQETQYF

D gene: -
J gene: TRBJ1-1
clone size: -
V gene: TRBV28
CDR3 DNA: TGTGCCACCGGGGGGGCGACGGGAACTGAAGCTTTCTTT
CDR3 protein: CATGGATGTEAFF

D gene: TRBD2
J gene: TRBJ2-1
clone size: -
V gene: TRBV19
CDR3 DNA: TGTGCCAGTAGTATCGCGGGAGGGAGCTCCTACAATGAGCAGTTCTTC
CDR3 protein: CASSIAGGSSYNEQFF

D gene: TRBD2
J gene: TRBJ2-3
clone size: -
V gene: TRBV6-1
CDR3 DNA: TGTGCCAGCAGTGAAGCTCGTAGCGGGAGACGCACAGATACGCAGTATTTT
CDR3 protein: CASSEARSGRRTDTQYF

D gene: TRBD1
J gene: TRBJ1-1
clone size: once
V gene: TRBV28
CDR3 DNA: TGTGCCAGCAGTCTGTTAGGGACAGCGAACACTGAAGCTTTCTTT
CDR3 protein: CASSLLGTANTEAFF

D gene: -
J gene: TRBJ2-5
clone size: few
V gene: TRBV28
CDR3 DNA: TGTGCCAGCAGTTTATACAGGGAGACCCAGTACTTC
CDR3 protein: CASSLYRETQYF

D gene: -
J gene: TRBJ2-7
clone size: -
V gene: TRBV5-1
CDR3 DNA: TGCGCCAGCAGCAGAGACCGGGGTGAGCAGTACTTC
CDR3 protein: CASSRDRGEQYF

D gene: -
J gene: TRBJ2-1
clone size: -
V gene: TRBV10-1
CDR3 DNA: TGCGCCAGCAGTGCCTCAGGGGTCTACAATGAGCAGTTCTTC
CDR3 protein: CASSASGVYNEQFF

D gene: TRBD1
J gene: TRBJ2-7
clone size: -
V gene: TRBV5-1
CDR3 DNA: TGCGCCAGCAGCTACCCCGGACAGGTCGACGAGCAGTACTTC
CDR3 protein: CASSYPGQVDEQYF

D gene: TRBD1
J gene: TRBJ2-7
clone size: few
V gene: TRBV5-1
CDR3 DNA: TGCGCCAGCAGCCCACTGACCGGGACAGGGGGCTACGAGCAGTACTTC
CDR3 protein: CASSPLTGTGGYEQYF

D gene: -
J gene: TRBJ2-2
clone size: -
V gene: TRBV28
CDR3 DNA: TGTGCCAGCCGAGTACAGCCGGGACAGAACACCGGGGAGCTGTTTTTT
CDR3 protein: CASRVQPGQNTGELFF

D gene: TRBD1
J gene: TRBJ1-6
clone size: -
V gene: TRBV11-2
CDR3 DNA: TGTGCCAGCAGCTTATCCGGGACAGGACCTTACTCACCCCTCCACTTT
CDR3 protein: CASSLSGTGPYSPLHF

D gene: TRBD1
J gene: TRBJ2-7
clone size: -
V gene: TRBV28
CDR3 DNA: TGTGCCAGCAGTCAAAACAGGGGCCGATCCTACGAGCAGTACTTC
CDR3 protein: CASSQNRGRSYEQYF

D gene: -
J gene: TRBJ2-6
clone size: -
V gene: TRBV4-2
CDR3 DNA: TGTGCCAGCAGCCAAGGGCCCGTAGGAGCCGTTCGATCTGGGGCCAACGTCCTGACTTTC
CDR3 protein: CASSQGPVGAVRSGANVLTF

D gene: TRBD2
J gene: TRBJ2-3
clone size: -
V gene: TRBV4-3
CDR3 DNA: TGCGCCAGCAGCCAAAGAAAGACCGGGACTAGCGGGAGTGCGGGGGCAGATACGCAGTATTTT
CDR3 protein: CASSQRKTGTSGSAGADTQYF

D gene: -
J gene: TRBJ2-5
clone size: -
V gene: TRBV6-5
CDR3 DNA: TGTGCCAGCAGGGGGCCACGGGAGACCCAGTACTTC
CDR3 protein: CASRGPRETQYF

D gene: TRBD1
J gene: TRBJ2-7
clone size: -
V gene: TRBV6-5
CDR3 DNA: TGTGCCAGCAGGGCCACCGGGACAGGGGCATACGAGCAGTACTTC
CDR3 protein: CASRATGTGAYEQYF

D gene: -
J gene: TRBJ2-3
clone size: -
V gene: TRBV11-2
CDR3 DNA: TGTGCCAGCAGCTTAGTGGCAGGGATTCAGTATTTT
CDR3 protein: CASSLVAGIQYF

D gene: TRBD1
J gene: TRBJ1-5
clone size: once
V gene: TRBV19
CDR3 DNA: TGTGCCAGTGGATCATTACAGGGGTTGGGTCCCCAGCATTTT
CDR3 protein: CASGSLQGLGPQHF

D gene: -
J gene: TRBJ2-7
clone size: -
V gene: TRBV4-3
CDR3 DNA: TGCGCCAGCAGCCCGGGGATTATCTACTCCTACGAGCAGTACTTC
CDR3 protein: CASSPGIIYSYEQYF

D gene: TRBD2
J gene: TRBJ2-3
clone size: -
V gene: TRBV6-5
CDR3 DNA: TGTGCCAGCGGGACTAGCGGGGCTTCCACAGATACGCAGTATTTT
CDR3 protein: CASGTSGASTDTQYF

D gene: TRBD2
J gene: TRBJ2-1
clone size: -
V gene: TRBV7-2
CDR3 DNA: TGTGCCAGCAGCTTATTTATAACTAGCGGGGGCTCCTACAATGAGCAGTTCTTC
CDR3 protein: CASSLFITSGGSYNEQFF

D gene: TRBD2
J gene: TRBJ2-1
clone size: -
V gene: TRBV29-1
CDR3 DNA: TGCAGCGTTGATAAAGCGGGAGGAATGAACAATGAGCAGTTCTTC
CDR3 protein: CSVDKAGGMNNEQFF

D gene: -
J gene: TRBJ1-1
clone size: -
V gene: TRBV4-2
CDR3 DNA: TGTGCCAGCAGCCAAGCGTTTCGGGGAGGGGACACTGAAGCTTTCTTT
CDR3 protein: CASSQAFRGGDTEAFF

D gene: -
J gene: TRBJ2-7
clone size: -
V gene: TRBV19
CDR3 DNA: TGTGCCAGTAGTTCCACAGGGAAGGACGAGCAGTACTTC
CDR3 protein: CASSSTGKDEQYF

D gene: -
J gene: TRBJ2-2
clone size: -
V gene: TRBV7-2
CDR3 DNA: TGTGCCAGCAGCCCACGTCGGGTGACCGGGGAGCTGTTTTTT
CDR3 protein: CASSPRRVTGELFF

D gene: TRBD1
J gene: TRBJ1-1
clone size: once
V gene: TRBV18
CDR3 DNA: TGTGCCAGCTCACCACGGCAGGGGGCCGCTCCTTTTGAAGCTTTCTTT
CDR3 protein: CASSPRQGAAPFEAFF

D gene: TRBD2
J gene: TRBJ2-2
clone size: once
V gene: TRBV28
CDR3 DNA: TGTGCCAGCAGTTTAGCCGGGGGGGGCGTCACCGGGGAGCTGTTTTTT
CDR3 protein: CASSLAGGGVTGELFF

D gene: -
J gene: TRBJ2-2
clone size: -
V gene: TRBV11-2
CDR3 DNA: TGTGCCAGCAGCTTTAGTTACACCGGGGAGCTGTTTTTT
CDR3 protein: CASSFSYTGELFF

D gene: -
J gene: TRBJ1-1
clone size: -
V gene: TRBV28
CDR3 DNA: TGTGCCAGCAGCTCTCGTCCTGAAGCTTTCTTT
CDR3 protein: CASSSRPEAFF

D gene: TRBD2
J gene: TRBJ2-3
clone size: once
V gene: TRBV5-1
CDR3 DNA: TGCGCCAGCAGGGGGCGGGAGAGAGCAGATACGCAGTATTTT
CDR3 protein: CASRGRERADTQYF

D gene: -
J gene: TRBJ2-1
clone size: -
V gene: TRBV4-1
CDR3 DNA: TGCGCCAGCAGCCAATGGGGGTCAGGGGATGAGCAGTTCTTC
CDR3 protein: CASSQWGSGDEQFF

D gene: TRBD1
J gene: TRBJ1-5
clone size: -
V gene: TRBV6-2/TRBV6-3
CDR3 DNA: TGTGCCAGCAGTTACCCACCTGGGACAGGGGTTTGGAGCAATCAGCCCCAGCATTTT
CDR3 protein: CASSYPPGTGVWSNQPQHF

D gene: -
J gene: TRBJ2-2
clone size: -
V gene: TRBV28
CDR3 DNA: TGTGCCAGCACCTTGGGGGCTAGCAGAACCGGGGAGCTGTTTTTT
CDR3 protein: CASTLGASRTGELFF